The text below deals with one T cell receptor beta chain. No treatment had been given to any patient before thyroid surgery. In the original processing: The study took CDR3 differences across clinicopathological groups and made a distant-metastasis classifier for papillary thyroid cancer from them. TCRdb re-clonotyped the PCR reads through MiXCR. In this record, the V and J calls reflect TCRdb's handling and not the investigators' own analysis. The sample carries fewer than 25,000 clones, about 23% recorded once. This entry belongs to a study of metastatic and nonmetastatic thyroid tumors. The V end was cut by 7 bases, the J end by 0 bases, with 13 bases between. The CDR3 extends over 15 amino acids. Germline lookup yields CDR1 MNHNS and CDR2 SASEGT.

This chain links TRBV6-1 with TRBJ2-1; D is uncertain. Material: blood. The sequence came from a male donor with papillary thyroid cancer or a benign thyroid nodule (not recorded which). Some clones in this sample may be carry-over from other donors' samples. Here the CDR3 reads CASMMDRGSYNEQFF. CDR3 DNA sequence: TGTGCCAGCATGATGGACCGAGGCTCCTACAATGAGCAGTTCTTC.